Below are 15 T cell receptor beta chains sequenced from a single sample in a study of identical twins. In TCRdb, the 5' RACE reads were re-called with MiXCR into one record per CDR3 protein. The data show hundreds of thousands of distinct CDR3 sequences, 5.5% to 6.5% seen once. Sequenced: naive T cells sorted from blood. The receptors shown here come from a man between 18 and 35 years old in good health.

This clonotype was picked up a small number of times. The gene calls are TRBV10-3 and TRBJ2-7, with 9 bases that match TRBD1. The junction had 7 bases not matched to a gene; V was cut back by 9 bases and J by 4 bases. CDR3 size: 13 residues. Germline CDR1 reads ENHRY; CDR2 reads SYGVKD. The CDR3 spells CAIPGQGLYEQYF. In nucleotides, the CDR3 is TGTGCCATTCCGGGACAGGGACTTTACGAGCAGTACTTC.

In its sample, this clonotype was seen many times. The rearrangement links TRBV12-3 or TRBV12-4 to TRBJ2-2; D remains ambiguous. The CDR3 runs to 14 residues. Between the trimmed V and J ends, which lost 7 bases and 1 base, there was a span of 10 bases. CDR3 in amino acids: CASNRRLNTGELFF. The CDR3 DNA reads as TGTGCCAGCAACCGGCGGCTGAACACCGGGGAGCTGTTTTTT.

The chain combines TRBV3-1 with TRBJ2-3; maybe TRBD2 (6 bases). Trimming stripped 4 bases from V and 6 bases from J, with 14 bases between. CDR3 length equals 14 residues. In germline, CDR1 is LGHDT, CDR2 YNNKEL (reference sequence). The DNA of the CDR3 is TGTGCCAGCAGCCCGGCCGGGAGTGAGGATACGCAGTATTTT. This translates into CASSPAGSEDTQYF.

This clonotype came up a few times. The rearrangement joins TRBV7-9 to TRBJ2-2; weak D call: TRBD2 (5 bases). This CDR3 contains 13 residues. V shed 11 bases and J shed 5 bases, with 15 bases lying between them. The V gene's germline CDR1 is SEHNR and CDR2 FQNEAQ (reference sequence). The CDR3 is CADGVGVTGELFF. In nucleotides, the CDR3 is TGTGCCGACGGCGTGGGAGTGACCGGGGAGCTGTTTTTT.

This clonotype was seen more than once but under ten times. V is TRBV4-1 and J is TRBJ1-5, with TRBD1 matching 7 bases. Germline V gene lookup returns CDR1 MGHRA and CDR2 YSYEKL. Germline trimming cut 0 bases from V and 0 bases from J; bases unmatched to any gene: 8. The length of the CDR3 is 18 residues. CDR3 loop: CASSQDHPTGVSNQPQHF. Here the CDR3 DNA reads TGCGCCAGCAGCCAAGATCATCCAACAGGGGTTAGCAATCAGCCCCAGCATTTT.

This clonotype appeared many times. This chain connects TRBV6-5 to TRBJ2-2, with no clear D. The CDR3 is 16 residues long. Trimming took off 4 bases at V and 1 base at J, with 13 bases between the two ends. Germline lookup yields CDR1 MNHEY and CDR2 SVGAGI. The CDR3 DNA follows: TGTGCCAGCAGTTCCTCCAAGGCAGGGAACACCGGGGAGCTGTTTTTT. Amino acid sequence: CASSSSKAGNTGELFF.

This clonotype has only a few counts. Relative to the germline gene, one junction end is altered; a read error may explain this. The chain recombines TRBV20-1 with TRBJ2-4, with D possibly being TRBD1 (5 bases). Germline V gene sequence: CDR1 DFQATT, CDR2 SNEGSKA (reference sequence). CDR3 length equals 14 residues. CDR3 sequence (DNA): TGCAGTGCCAGAGCAGGGCTAGCCAAAAACATTCAGTACTTC. Its translation: CSARAGLAKNIQYF.

This clonotype has a handful of counts. The chain carries TRBV5-1 and TRBJ2-1; D gene uncertain. CDR1 is SGHRS, CDR2 YFSETQ, per germline. With 1 base removed from V and 8 bases from J, the gap between germline ends came to 4 bases. The CDR3 runs to 11 residues. As DNA, the CDR3 is TGCGCCAGCAGCTTGCAGTATGAGCAGTTCTTC. Protein: CASSLQYEQFF.

This rearrangement joins TRBV5-1 to TRBJ2-3; no definite D call. The germline V and J ends were trimmed by 3 bases and 1 base, with 9 bases remaining between them. Germline CDR1 SGHRS, CDR2 YFSETQ. CDR3 size: 14 residues. As DNA, the CDR3 is TGCGCCAGCAGCTATACGCAACGCACAGATACGCAGTATTTT. This encodes CASSYTQRTDTQYF.

This clonotype turned up a few times. The CDR3 is CASSFRQGTAETQYF. The CDR3 DNA is TGTGCCAGCAGCTTTCGACAGGGTACGGCAGAGACCCAGTACTTC. The J gene is TRBJ2-5, the V gene TRBV3-1; 7 bases align to TRBD1. Unmatched junction bases numbered 10, after V lost 5 bases and J lost 4 bases. Germline CDR1 reads LGHDT; CDR2 reads YNNKEL (reference sequence). CDR3 length: 15 amino acids.

There are many counts of this clonotype. The CDR3 sequence is CRGFCRPQHF. DNA for the CDR3: TGCAGGGGGTTCTGCCGACCCCAGCATTTT. The chain links TRBV20-1 to TRBJ1-5; D is unclear. The length of the CDR3 is 10 residues. Germline loops: CDR1 DFQATT, CDR2 SNEGSKA (reference sequence).

This clonotype was counted a few times. This sequence joins TRBV5-1 and TRBJ2-3, with 8 bases fitting TRBD2. The CDR3 length is 14 residues. Trimming took 4 bases from V and 5 from J; bases not matched to a gene: 6. CDR1 is SGHRS, CDR2 YFSETQ, per germline. CDR3 bases: TGCGCCAGCAGCATAGACCGGGAGGGAGATACGCAGTATTTT. Amino acids: CASSIDREGDTQYF.

The sample holds many counts of this clonotype. The rearrangement links TRBV29-1 to TRBJ2-2, with D tentatively TRBD1 (5 bases). The CDR3 extends over 12 amino acids. The V gene lost 4 bases and the J gene lost 5 bases, with 8 bases spanning the gap. Germline values: CDR1 SQVTM, CDR2 ANQGSEA. The CDR3 is CSVVPGTGELFF. The CDR3 DNA reads as TGCAGCGTTGTTCCAGGGACCGGGGAGCTGTTTTTT.

This clonotype was found many times. The chain is built from TRBV27 and TRBJ2-3; D is ambiguous. Trimming shortened V by 6 bases and J by 5 bases, and 6 bases separated the two germline ends. CDR3 length: 11 amino acids. Germline-derived CDR1 and CDR2 are MNHEY and SMNVEV (reference sequence). CDR3 loop: CASRVVDTQYF. The CDR3 nucleotides are TGTGCCAGCAGAGTAGTAGATACGCAGTATTTT.

This clonotype was observed a few times. CDR3 DNA: TGTGCCAGCAGCTTTGGGTCTAGCGGGAACCAAGAGACCCAGTACTTC. Amino acids: CASSFGSSGNQETQYF. The chain couples TRBV7-2 to TRBJ2-5, with TRBD2 matching 9 bases. Germline V CDR1 and CDR2: SGHTA, FQGNSA. Germline trimming cut 3 bases from V and 0 bases from J; bases unmatched to any gene: 5. The CDR3 spans 16 residues.